Given below is one T cell receptor (beta chain) in context. TCRdb's table, derived via immunoSEQ multiplex PCR, lists solely in-frame clones and lacks some. Among around 440,000 clones, 88% were seen once, and the ten largest hold over 9.5%. The data originate from a study of blood T cell repertoires in COVID-19. The TCR originated in a woman aged 45-65 years with COVID-19, enrolled during active disease. The material sequenced was peripheral blood.

Here the CDR3 DNA reads TGTGCCATCAGTAGGAGCGGGGACAGGACGAACACTGAAGCTTTCTTT. It is translated as CAISRSGDRTNTEAFF. The chain couples TRBV10-3 to TRBJ1-1; 8 positions agree with TRBD1. J lost 1 base, V lost 5 bases, and 9 bases had no gene match. This CDR3 region has 16 residues. The germline CDR1 and CDR2 sequences are ENHRY and SYGVKD.